This T cell receptor beta chain originates from a study of T-cell memory formation after mild COVID-19. Using its own MiXCR run on the 5' RACE reads, TCRdb lists one record per CDR3 protein. The top ten hold 22% of the sample, which has just over 350,000 distinct CDR3 sequences, approximately 15% seen once. The table lists this clonotype with many counts. This sequence originates from a man in his late teens or twenties who had mild COVID-19 (a few samples of this study predate the infection). Cell type and time point are not known. Source material: PBMCs or a T cell subset sorted from them (not recorded which).

CDR3 DNA sequence: TGTGCCAGCAGGGCATCACTCCACAGGGAGCGGGAGACCCAGTACTTC. It encodes CASRASLHRERETQYF. This chain links TRBV5-5 with TRBJ2-5; D perhaps matches TRBD1 (6 bases). The CDR3 consists of 16 residues. The ends were cut back, 5 bases at V and 5 bases at J, with 22 bases in the middle. The germline gives CDR1 SGHKS, CDR2 YYEKEE (reference sequence).